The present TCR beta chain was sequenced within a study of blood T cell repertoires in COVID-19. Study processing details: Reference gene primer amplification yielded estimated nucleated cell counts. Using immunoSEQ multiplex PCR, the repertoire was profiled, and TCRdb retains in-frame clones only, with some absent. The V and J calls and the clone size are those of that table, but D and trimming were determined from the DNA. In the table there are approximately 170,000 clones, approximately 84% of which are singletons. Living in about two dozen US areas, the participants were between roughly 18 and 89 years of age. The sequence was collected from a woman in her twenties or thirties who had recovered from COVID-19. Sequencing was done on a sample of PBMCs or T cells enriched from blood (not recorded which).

The CDR3 sequence: CASSRGENLNTGELFF. The CDR3 nucleotides read TGTGCCAGCAGCCGGGGGGAAAACCTGAACACCGGGGAGCTGTTTTTT. The chain joins TRBV7-2 to TRBJ2-2; TRBD2 aligns across 7 bases. This CDR3 is 16 amino acids long. The germline V gene encodes CDR1 SGHTA and CDR2 FQGNSA. The junction had 7 bases not matched to a gene; V was cut back by 5 bases and J by 1 base. Combining the CDR3 with reference TRBV7-2 and TRBJ2-2 gives the whole variable domain GAGVSQSPSNKVTEKGKDVELRCDPISGHTALYWYRQSLGQGLEFLIYFQGNSAPDKSGLPSDRFSAERTGGSVSTLTIQRTQQEDSAVYLCASSRGENLNTGELFFGEGSRLTVL.